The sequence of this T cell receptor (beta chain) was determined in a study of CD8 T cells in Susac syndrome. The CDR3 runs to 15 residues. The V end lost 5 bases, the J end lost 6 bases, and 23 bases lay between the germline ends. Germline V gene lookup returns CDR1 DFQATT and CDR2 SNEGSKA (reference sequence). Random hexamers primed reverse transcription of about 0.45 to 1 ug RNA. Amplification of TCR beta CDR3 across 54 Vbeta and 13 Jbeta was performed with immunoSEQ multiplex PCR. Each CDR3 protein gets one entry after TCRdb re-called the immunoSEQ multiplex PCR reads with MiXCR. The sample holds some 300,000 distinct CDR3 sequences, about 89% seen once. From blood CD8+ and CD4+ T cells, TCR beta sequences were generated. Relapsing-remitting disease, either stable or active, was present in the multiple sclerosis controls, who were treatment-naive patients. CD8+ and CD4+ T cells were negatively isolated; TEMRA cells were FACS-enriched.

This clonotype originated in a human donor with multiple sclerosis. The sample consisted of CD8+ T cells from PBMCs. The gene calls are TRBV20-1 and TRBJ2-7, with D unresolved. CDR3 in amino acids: CSAPRLGRTRGEQYF. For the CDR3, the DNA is TGCAGTGCTCCCCGCTTGGGCCGAACGAGAGGCGAGCAGTACTTC.